One and the same sample provided the 28 T cell receptor beta chains below, sequenced in a study of blood T cell repertoires in COVID-19 (dated by TCRdb to 2020 to 2021). Library creation used the immunoSEQ multiplex PCR assay. This is the immuneACCESS table as TCRdb keeps it, with only in-frame sequences that have V and J called. A part of the clones is gone; compared with another copy, unresolved V genes explain less than half, and the rest is unexplained. This sample lists 55,000 to 75,000 clones; 72% were detected once. 4.5% to 5% of the sample rests with the top ten. The sequencing input was peripheral blood. The receptors here all came from a woman between 70 and 85 years old with COVID-19, enrolled during active disease.

The chain combines TRBV7-2 with TRBJ1-2, with a weak D call TRBD1 (6 bases). Germline lookup yields CDR1 SGHTA and CDR2 FQGNSA. This CDR3 spans 14 amino acids. V was shortened by 4 bases and J by 8 bases, with 17 bases between the two germline ends. The CDR3 DNA is TGTGCCAGCAGCTCCCGGGACAAAAGTTCGGGCTACACCTTC. This codes for CASSSRDKSSGYTF. Complete variable domain (other parts from reference TRBV7-2 and TRBJ1-2): GAGVSQSPSNKVTEKGKDVELRCDPISGHTALYWYRQSLGQGLEFLIYFQGNSAPDKSGLPSDRFSAERTGGSVSTLTIQRTQQEDSAVYLCASSSRDKSSGYTFGSGTRLTVV.

The chain joins TRBV4-1 to TRBJ2-3, with D uncertain. Germline loops: CDR1 MGHRA, CDR2 YSYEKL. The CDR3 covers 15 residues. The germline V and J ends were trimmed by 4 bases and 2 bases, with 13 bases remaining between them. The chain's CDR3 is CASSPGGVYTDTQYF. CDR3 in DNA: TGCGCCAGCAGCCCCGGCGGTGTATACACAGATACGCAGTATTTT.

This clone was observed a few times. This CDR3 reads CASSRSGAGELFF. The CDR3 coding sequence is TGTGCCAGCAGCCGCTCGGGGGCCGGGGAGCTGTTTTTT. The chain recombines TRBV3-1 (or the pseudogene TRBV3-2) with TRBJ2-2; D is possibly TRBD2 (6 bases). Between the trimmed V and J ends, which lost 4 bases and 6 bases, there was a span of 9 bases. Germline assignment: CDR1 LGHDT and CDR2 YNNKEL (reference sequence). There are 13 residues in the CDR3.

The V gene is TRBV5-1, the J gene TRBJ1-2; D remains ambiguous. There are 12 residues in the CDR3. Looked up from germline, CDR1 is SGHRS and CDR2 is YFSETQ. V was cut by 5 bases and J by 2 bases, with 7 bases left in between. The CDR3 DNA follows: TGCGCCAGCAGTCAGGCAAACTATGGCTACACCTTC. It yields the protein CASSQANYGYTF.

CDR3 sequence (DNA): TGTGCCAGCAGAGGGGGCACTGAAGCTTTCTTT. It codes for CASRGGTEAFF. The V call is TRBV7-3, the J call TRBJ1-1; possibly TRBD1 for D (6 bases). Trimming left V 6 bases short and J 4 bases short, with 6 bases between. This CDR3 is built from 11 residues. Germline-derived CDR1 and CDR2 are SGHTA and FQGTGA.

The genes are TRBV6-5 and TRBJ2-1; 7 nucleotides match TRBD2. The CDR3 spans 16 residues. Germline lookup yields CDR1 MNHEY and CDR2 SVGAGI. Trimming removed 2 bases from V and 7 bases from J; junction bases left unmatched: 11. This chain's CDR3 is CASSYPGRAGDNEQFF. CDR3 in DNA: TGTGCCAGCAGTTACCCGGGGAGGGCGGGGGATAATGAGCAGTTCTTC.

This sequence joins TRBV7-3 and TRBJ1-2, with D maybe TRBD1 (5 bases). V gave up 1 base and J gave up 7 bases, with 10 bases separating them. The germline V gene encodes CDR1 SGHTA and CDR2 FQGTGA. CDR3 length equals 13 residues. CDR3 sequence reads: CASSLKGEGGYTF. The CDR3 DNA follows: TGTGCCAGCAGCTTAAAAGGGGAGGGTGGCTACACCTTC.

The chain uses TRBV27 and TRBJ2-4; 8 positions agree with TRBD1. Trimming at V came to 4 bases and at J to 6 bases, leaving 5 bases not matched to a gene. CDR3 size: 14 residues. CDR1 is MNHEY, CDR2 SMNVEV, per germline (reference sequence). CDR3 nucleotides: TGTGCCAGCAGTTCTGGACAGGGTTCAAACATTCAGTACTTC. It encodes CASSSGQGSNIQYF.

The chain is built from TRBV29-1 and TRBJ2-5; 8 nucleotides line up with TRBD1. Germline CDR1 is SQVTM and CDR2 is ANQGSEA. V shed 6 bases, J shed 5 bases, and the junction held 8 bases outside the gene matches. The CDR3 runs 13 residues. In DNA form, the CDR3 reads TGCAGCGTCCGCGGCAGGGGGCCCGAGACCCAGTACTTC. Its protein product is CSVRGRGPETQYF.

The chain combines TRBV7-2 with TRBJ1-5, with a tentative D call TRBD1 (5 bases). The V gene's germline CDR1 is SGHTA and CDR2 FQGNSA. This CDR3 has 15 residues. Trimming removed 1 base at V and 2 bases at J, with 9 bases between. The CDR3: CASSLGAGRNQPQHF. Here the CDR3 DNA reads TGTGCCAGCAGCTTAGGGGCAGGGCGCAATCAGCCCCAGCATTTT.

The CDR3 nucleotides are TGCGCCAGCAGCTTGGTGGGGACAGTAGAGCAGACCCAGTACTTC. Translated: CASSLVGTVEQTQYF. J is TRBJ2-5 and V is TRBV5-1, with TRBD1 matching 7 bases. J gave up 6 bases and V 0 bases, and 8 bases lay outside the gene matches. This CDR3 spans 15 amino acids. The germline V gene encodes CDR1 SGHRS and CDR2 YFSETQ.

This clone has a single count. The chain has TRBV5-4 and TRBJ2-3; 8 bases align to TRBD2. The CDR3 extends over 15 amino acids. V was clipped by 9 bases and J by 0 bases; unmatched bases: 9. Per germline, CDR1 SGHNT and CDR2 YYREEE (reference sequence). CDR3 protein: CATISGGASTDTQYF. The CDR3 DNA follows: TGTGCCACCATTTCGGGGGGGGCGAGCACAGATACGCAGTATTTT.

This clone turned up a few times. The rearrangement joins TRBV7-2 to TRBJ2-4, with 7 bases identical to TRBD2. With V trimmed by 4 bases and J by 7 bases, 10 bases remained unmatched. The germline V gene encodes CDR1 SGHTA and CDR2 FQGNSA. The CDR3 extends over 15 amino acids. The CDR3 region has the DNA TGTGCCAGCAGCTCGCCCACTTGGGGGGGTAACATTCAGTACTTC. It is translated as CASSSPTWGGNIQYF.

The CDR3 DNA sequence: TGTGCCAGCAGGCGTTTTCTGCGAGGCGGGACAGGGATCCGAGGATCACCCCTCCACTTT. Translating it yields CASRRFLRGGTGIRGSPLHF. The rearrangement links TRBV27 to TRBJ1-6; 9 bases align to TRBD1. CDR3 size: 20 residues. V lost 6 bases, J lost 10 bases, and 25 bases stayed unmatched. Germline V gene data show CDR1 as MNHEY and CDR2 as SMNVEV (reference sequence).

Of note for this clone: This sample also contains other DNA sequences that code for the same CDR3. The gene calls are TRBV5-8 and TRBJ2-5; a weak D match, TRBD2 (6 bases). The germline V gene has CDR1 SGHTS and CDR2 YDEGEE. Trimming removed 4 bases at V and 5 bases at J, with 15 bases between. The CDR3 length is 14 residues. DNA for the CDR3: TGTGCCAGCAGCCGTGGGACGGCGGGGGAGACCCAGTACTTC. It encodes CASSRGTAGETQYF.

This chain joins TRBV24-1 and TRBJ2-7; D perhaps matches TRBD1 (6 bases). Germline CDR1 KGHDR, CDR2 SFDVKD. V dropped 2 bases and J dropped 6 bases, with 10 bases sitting between them. The CDR3 has 13 residues. This CDR3 is CATSDSDSPEQYF. CDR3 DNA: TGTGCCACCAGTGATTCGGACAGTCCCGAGCAGTACTTC.

J is TRBJ2-7 and V is TRBV28; unclear D gene. Trimming removed 3 bases from V and 2 bases from J, with 8 bases in between. The CDR3 sequence is 13 residues long. Germline V gene data show CDR1 as MDHEN and CDR2 as SYDVKM. The CDR3 loop reads CASSFSVPYEQYF. The CDR3 nucleotides read TGTGCCAGCAGTTTTTCAGTTCCCTACGAGCAGTACTTC. Looking up the rest from reference TRBV28 and TRBJ2-7 gives the full variable domain: DVKVTQSSRYLVKRTGEKVFLECVQDMDHENMFWYRQDPGLGLRLIYFSYDVKMKEKGDIPEGYSVSREKKERFSLILESASTNQTSMYLCASSFSVPYEQYFGPGTRLTVT.

The rearrangement links TRBV9 to TRBJ1-2; 11 nucleotides match TRBD1. This CDR3 has 16 residues. With V trimmed by 0 bases and J by 5 bases, 6 bases remained unmatched. The germline V gene encodes CDR1 SGDLS and CDR2 YYNGEE. The CDR3 spells CASSVEPGQGVYGYTF. CDR3 nucleotides: TGTGCCAGCAGCGTAGAGCCGGGACAGGGGGTTTATGGCTACACCTTC.

This clone has just one count. CDR3: CASSFRGEGETQYF. DNA for the CDR3: TGTGCCAGCAGCTTCCGGGGGGAGGGAGAGACCCAGTACTTC. The V and J genes are TRBV7-2 and TRBJ2-5, with 7 bases lining up with TRBD2. The CDR3 consists of 14 residues. CDR1 is SGHTA and CDR2 is FQGNSA in the germline V gene. J lost 4 bases, V lost 3 bases, and 5 bases had no gene match. Drawing the rest from reference TRBV7-2 and TRBJ2-5, the complete variable domain is GAGVSQSPSNKVTEKGKDVELRCDPISGHTALYWYRQSLGQGLEFLIYFQGNSAPDKSGLPSDRFSAERTGGSVSTLTIQRTQQEDSAVYLCASSFRGEGETQYFGPGTRLLVL.

This clone was recorded a few times. The rearrangement joins TRBV7-9 to TRBJ2-7; 7 nucleotides match TRBD2. Germline-derived CDR1 and CDR2 are SEHNR and FQNEAQ (reference sequence). This CDR3 has 14 amino acids. Germline trimming cut 5 bases from V and 2 bases from J; bases unmatched to any gene: 6. CDR3 coding DNA: TGTGCCAGCAGCGCCGGGGGGAACGCCTACGAGCAGTACTTC. Residues: CASSAGGNAYEQYF.

This clone appeared a few times. This chain connects TRBV7-2 to TRBJ2-5, with 8 bases identical to TRBD2. Germline loops: CDR1 SGHTA, CDR2 FQGNSA. The trim removed 2 bases at V and 2 bases at J, leaving 4 bases unmatched. The CDR3 covers 15 residues. For the CDR3, the DNA is TGTGCCAGCAGCTTACAGCGGGGGACACAAGAGACCCAGTACTTC. This sequence encodes CASSLQRGTQETQYF.

This chain joins TRBV7-9 and TRBJ2-6; TRBD1 agrees at 10 bases. Losses at the gene ends were 5 bases for V and 3 bases for J; bases not matched to a gene: 7. This CDR3 spans 17 amino acids. Germline lookup yields CDR1 SEHNR and CDR2 FQNEAQ (reference sequence). In nucleotides, the CDR3 is TGTGCCAGCAGCCCGACAGGGGGCGCGTATGGGGCCAACGTCCTGACTTTC. Translating it yields CASSPTGGAYGANVLTF.

The chain has TRBV7-2 and TRBJ1-2; 9 bases agree with TRBD1. Germline assignment: CDR1 SGHTA and CDR2 FQGNSA. This CDR3 is built from 15 residues. V lost 5 bases to trimming and J lost 5 bases; unmatched junction nucleotides: 9. CDR3 nucleotides: TGTGCCAGCAGCCGCAGGACAGGGGAAGTTTATGGCTACACCTTC. This translates into CASSRRTGEVYGYTF.

The V gene is TRBV27, the J gene TRBJ2-1; possibly TRBD2 for D (5 bases). This CDR3 spans 14 amino acids. From germline, CDR1 is MNHEY and CDR2 SMNVEV (reference sequence). Trimming cost V 10 bases and J 9 bases, with 22 bases left between them. CDR3 sequence (DNA): TGTGCCACCTCCGTCCGGACTGGAGTGGGTGAGCAGTTCTTC. Translated: CATSVRTGVGEQFF.

The chain is built from TRBV19 and TRBJ2-6; 10 positions match TRBD1. The V gene's germline CDR1 is LNHDA and CDR2 SQIVND (reference sequence). The CDR3 length is 16 residues. With V trimmed by 7 bases and J by 2 bases, 5 bases remained unmatched. CDR3 region: CASNGQGEAGANVLTF. The CDR3 coding sequence is TGTGCCAGTAACGGACAGGGGGAGGCTGGGGCCAACGTCCTGACTTTC.

This clone was detected only a few times. This chain links TRBV11-1 with TRBJ2-7; maybe TRBD1 (6 bases). The germline gives CDR1 SGHAT, CDR2 FQDESV (reference sequence). V was shortened by 3 bases and J by 2 bases, with 14 bases between the two germline ends. There are 15 residues in the CDR3. CDR3 bases: TGTGCCAGCAGCTTCGGAACAGGGCCAACCTACGAGCAGTACTTC. Its protein is CASSFGTGPTYEQYF. Combining the CDR3 with reference TRBV11-1 and TRBJ2-7 gives the whole variable domain EAEVAQSPRYKITEKSQAVAFWCDPISGHATLYWYRQILGQGPELLVQFQDESVVDDSQLPKDRFSAERLKGVDSTLKIQPAELGDSAMYLCASSFGTGPTYEQYFGPGTRLTVT.

The V and J genes are TRBV18 and TRBJ2-7; TRBD1 matches at 11 bases. Germline V gene data show CDR1 as KGHSH and CDR2 as LQKENI. V was pared by 6 bases and J by 4 bases, with 8 bases of the junction left unmatched. The CDR3 is made up of 15 amino acids. For the CDR3, the DNA is TGTGCCAGCTCTAAGGCCGGGACAGGGGGTTACGAGCAGTACGTC. This codes for CASSKAGTGGYEQYV.

This sequence joins TRBV19 and TRBJ1-2; TRBD1 matches 11 bases. CDR3 length: 14 residues. CDR1 and CDR2 (germline): LNHDA, SQIVND (reference sequence). The trim removed 4 bases at V and 7 bases at J, leaving 5 bases unmatched. CDR3 coding DNA: TGTGCCAGTAGTACCGGACAGGGGGCAGCTGGCTACACCTTC. The encoded protein is CASSTGQGAAGYTF. The full variable domain, its missing parts supplied by reference TRBV19 and TRBJ1-2, is DGGITQSPKYLFRKEGQNVTLSCEQNLNHDAMYWYRQDPGQGLRLIYYSQIVNDFQKGDIAEGYSVSREKKESFPLTVTSAQKNPTAFYLCASSTGQGAAGYTFGSGTRLTVV.